This TCR beta chain was profiled in a study of shared clonotypes between healthy human individuals. Profiled with immunoSEQ multiplex PCR; TCRdb holds only in-frame clones, not every one. The data contain approximately 2.5 million clones, roughly nine tenths of them seen just once; the ten biggest clones take up 0.11% to 0.15%. CDR1 is MGHRA, CDR2 YSYEKL, per germline. Trimming took 0 bases from V and 6 from J; bases not matched to a gene: 7. CDR3 length: 16 residues. Sequencing input: naive CD4+ T cells sorted from blood. This sample's subset: CD45RA+ positively selected. The V gene is TRBV4-1, the J gene TRBJ2-1; 8 bases map to TRBD2. This TCR was sampled from a man aged 18 to 30 in good health. CDR3 in DNA: TGCGCCAGCAGCCAAGAAAAACGGGGGGGCCGCAATGAGCAGTTCTTC. Its translation is CASSQEKRGGRNEQFF.